The 20 T cell receptor beta chains reported below all come from one sample, sequenced in a study of OX40 agonist ivuxolimab in advanced cancers. The table came from immunoSEQ multiplex PCR; TCRdb's copy has only in-frame clones and leaves some out. The sample yields nearly 95,000 clones, roughly 94% seen once. The specimen was CD4+ or CD8+ T cells sorted from blood, collected in a trial of the OX40 agonist ivuxolimab. The receptors were sampled from an adult with an advanced solid tumor such as melanoma, head and neck, liver or kidney cancer.

The rearrangement joins TRBV5-1 to TRBJ1-2, with D perhaps TRBD1 (6 bases). Between the trimmed V and J ends, which lost 1 base and 2 bases, there was a span of 15 bases. Germline V lookup: CDR1 SGHRS, CDR2 YFSETQ. There are 16 residues in the CDR3. The CDR3 DNA sequence: TGCGCCAGCAGCTTGTTGGGGGGACACTCCAACTATGGCTACACCTTC. Amino acid sequence: CASSLLGGHSNYGYTF.

This clone was picked up one time. This sequence joins TRBV7-3 and TRBJ2-1, with 7 bases lining up with TRBD2. Germline V lookup: CDR1 SGHTA, CDR2 FQGTGA. V shed 3 bases, J shed 10 bases, and the junction held 3 bases outside the gene matches. This CDR3 is 12 amino acids long. The CDR3 here is CASSFQAGEQFF. The CDR3 DNA sequence: TGTGCCAGCAGCTTCCAAGCGGGAGAGCAGTTCTTC.

This sequence joins TRBV4-1 and TRBJ2-7; D is ambiguous. Between the trimmed V and J ends, which lost 0 bases and 1 base, there was a span of 10 bases. This CDR3 spans 15 amino acids. Germline-derived CDR1 and CDR2 are MGHRA and YSYEKL. The CDR3, as DNA: TGCGCCAGCAGCCAAGAAGCAGCTACGTCCTACGAGCAGTACTTC. Protein product: CASSQEAATSYEQYF.

This clone was picked up one time. The chain links TRBV4-3 to TRBJ2-1; no clear D gene. Germline CDR1 LGHNA, CDR2 YSLEER. The CDR3 runs to 16 residues. V lost 0 bases and J 0 bases, leaving 9 bases between the germline ends. CDR3 DNA sequence: TGCGCCAGCAGCCAAGAGTTCCGGATCTCCTACAATGAGCAGTTCTTC. It specifies CASSQEFRISYNEQFF.

V usage is TRBV5-1 and J usage is TRBJ2-1; tentatively, D is TRBD2 (5 bases). The ends were cut back, 3 bases at V and 7 bases at J, with 11 bases in the middle. Germline CDR1 and CDR2: SGHRS and YFSETQ. The CDR3 loop spans 13 amino acids. The chain's CDR3 is CASSWLSGNEQFF. Written as DNA, the CDR3 is TGCGCCAGCAGCTGGTTGTCGGGAAATGAGCAGTTCTTC.

The CDR3 bases are TGTGCCAGCAGTGCTGGACAGGGAGATGGCTACACCTTC. It is translated as CASSAGQGDGYTF. The chain joins TRBV2 to TRBJ1-2, with 8 bases fitting TRBD1. Trimming removed 4 bases from V and 6 bases from J; junction bases left unmatched: 4. The length of the CDR3 is 13 residues. Germline loops: CDR1 SNHLY, CDR2 FYNNEI.

The chain links TRBV18 to TRBJ2-1; tentatively, D is TRBD2 (5 bases). Trimming removed 3 bases from V and 8 bases from J, with 20 bases in between. Germline-derived CDR1 and CDR2 are KGHSH and LQKENI. The CDR3 length is 16 residues. CDR3 region: CASSPRPPGSEDEQFF. The DNA for the CDR3 is TGTGCCAGCTCACCTCGCCCGCCGGGGTCCGAGGATGAGCAGTTCTTC.

The chain recombines TRBV6-5 with TRBJ1-1; D may be TRBD1 (5 bases). V gave up 4 bases and J gave up 4 bases, with 10 bases separating them. The germline V gene has CDR1 MNHEY and CDR2 SVGAGI. The CDR3 length is 13 residues. The CDR3 is CASSFDSSTEAFF. DNA for the CDR3: TGTGCCAGCAGTTTCGACAGTAGCACTGAAGCTTTCTTT.

This clone has just one count. Other DNA variants within this sample encode the same CDR3. V is TRBV10-1 and J is TRBJ2-1, with 13 bases aligning to TRBD2. The V and J ends lost 9 bases and 4 bases, in that order; junction bases with no gene match: 15. CDR3 length: 18 residues. Per the germline V gene, CDR1 is WNHNN and CDR2 is SYGVQD (reference sequence). CDR3 sequence: CASSEPGLAGTRYNEQFF. CDR3 DNA: TGCGCCAGTTCAGAACCGGGACTAGCGGGGACACGATACAATGAGCAGTTCTTC.

The chain joins TRBV7-8 to TRBJ1-3; no firm D call. There are 15 residues in the CDR3. Trimming pared 3 bases from V and 0 bases from J, leaving 9 bases between. Germline V gives CDR1 SGHVS, CDR2 FQNEAQ. The DNA of the CDR3 is TGTGCCAGCAGCTTCGACGGAAACTCTGGAAACACCATATATTTT. It yields the protein CASSFDGNSGNTIYF.

The chain combines TRBV4-2 with TRBJ1-6; D not resolved. The V and J ends lost 3 bases and 7 bases respectively, with 4 bases between them. Germline CDR1 is LGHNA and CDR2 is YNFKEQ. The CDR3 has 12 amino acids. This CDR3 is CASSQGNSPLHF. CDR3 bases: TGTGCCAGCAGCCAGGGGAATTCACCCCTCCACTTT.

The chain is built from TRBV7-6 and TRBJ1-6; D is uncertain. Trimming cost V 2 bases and J 0 bases, with 11 bases left between them. Looked up from germline, CDR1 is SGHVS and CDR2 is FNYEAQ. This CDR3 is built from 17 residues. Here the CDR3 reads CASSLIEASSYNSPLHF. In DNA form, the CDR3 reads TGTGCCAGCAGCTTAATAGAGGCGAGCTCCTATAATTCACCCCTCCACTTT.

The rearrangement joins TRBV27 to TRBJ2-7, with D possibly called TRBD1 or TRBD2 (5 bases each). CDR3 length: 13 residues. Germline CDR1 and CDR2: MNHEY and SMNVEV (reference sequence). With 6 bases removed from V and 3 bases from J, the gap between germline ends came to 12 bases. CDR3 sequence: CASRRGTDYEQYF. CDR3 DNA sequence: TGTGCCAGCAGGAGGGGTACAGACTACGAGCAGTACTTC.

The V and J genes are TRBV19 and TRBJ2-5; D is ambiguous. The J call is in doubt because the DNA end fits TRBJ2-7 better. The CDR3 runs to 14 residues. CDR1 and CDR2 (germline): LNHDA, SQIVND (reference sequence). CDR3 sequence: CASSTTGLPYEQYF. The CDR3 DNA is TGTGCCAGTAGTACGACCGGGCTCCCCTACGAGCAGTACTTC.

The chain has TRBV27 and TRBJ1-1; 9 bases line up with TRBD1. This CDR3 contains 18 residues. Germline CDR1 is MNHEY and CDR2 is SMNVEV (reference sequence). Trimming took 5 bases from V and 4 from J; bases not matched to a gene: 17. CDR3 in DNA: TGTGCCAGCAGTGCGCACATCCCGGGACAGGGAGAGGGCACTGAAGCTTTCTTT. Translating it yields CASSAHIPGQGEGTEAFF.

The gene calls are TRBV28 and TRBJ2-5; D unclear. Germline V CDR1 and CDR2: MDHEN, SYDVKM. Trimming took off 2 bases at V and 5 bases at J, with 15 bases between the two ends. This CDR3 contains 15 residues. For the CDR3, the DNA is TGTGCCAGCAGTTTAAGGGCTGACGGGTGGGAGACCCAGTACTTC. It encodes CASSLRADGWETQYF.

The V call is TRBV2, the J call TRBJ2-7; D may correspond to TRBD1 or TRBD2 (5 bases each). V shed 6 bases and J shed 3 bases, with 15 bases lying between them. This CDR3 has 14 residues. Per the germline V gene, CDR1 is SNHLY and CDR2 is FYNNEI. The CDR3 coding sequence is TGTGCCAGCAGGGTGGGGGAATTATACTACGAGCAGTACTTC. Translated, it gives CASRVGELYYEQYF. The variable domain in full, completed from reference TRBV2 and TRBJ2-7, reads EPEVTQTPSHQVTQMGQEVILRCVPISNHLYFYWYRQILGQKVEFLVSFYNNEISEKSEIFDDQFSVERPDGSNFTLKIRSTKLEDSAMYFCASRVGELYYEQYFGPGTRLTVT.

The chain joins TRBV5-1 to TRBJ1-1; TRBD1 aligns across 7 bases. The CDR3 extends over 17 amino acids. With V trimmed by 6 bases and J by 3 bases, 17 bases remained unmatched. Germline values: CDR1 SGHRS, CDR2 YFSETQ. DNA of the CDR3: TGCGCCAGCAACCTACGACCGGGACAGACCTTTTACACTGAAGCTTTCTTT. It encodes CASNLRPGQTFYTEAFF.

The chain carries TRBV19 and TRBJ2-4; TRBD1 might be the D (5 bases). The germline CDR1 and CDR2 sequences are LNHDA and SQIVND (reference sequence). The CDR3 contains 13 residues. Trimming left V 5 bases short and J 5 bases short, with 10 bases between. In nucleotides, the CDR3 is TGTGCCAGTAGTTTGGTCAGGGAAAACATTCAGTACTTC. Its protein product is CASSLVRENIQYF. The full variable domain, in which reference TRBV19 and TRBJ2-4 provide the parts outside the CDR3, is DGGITQSPKYLFRKEGQNVTLSCEQNLNHDAMYWYRQDPGQGLRLIYYSQIVNDFQKGDIAEGYSVSREKKESFPLTVTSAQKNPTAFYLCASSLVRENIQYFGAGTRLSVL.

The chain has TRBV10-3 and TRBJ2-5; maybe TRBD2 (6 bases). The DNA end lines up better with TRBJ2-7; the J call may be wrong. Germline values: CDR1 ENHRY, CDR2 SYGVKD. This CDR3 is 12 amino acids long. The CDR3: CAIMGGTYEQYF. The DNA of the CDR3 is TGTGCCATCATGGGCGGGACCTACGAGCAGTACTTC.